This is a list of T cell receptor beta chains from one sample in a study of blood T cell repertoires in COVID-19. Here immunoSEQ multiplex PCR was the method, and the copy in TCRdb shows in-frame clones only, minus some. Of 90,000 to 150,000 clones in the sample, approximately 87% were seen once. Sample: peripheral blood. Receptors were obtained from a man in his 70s who had recovered from COVID-19. Both conserved end residues are part of each CDR3. A D gene is named only where the DNA matches it firmly. Clone size is not always given. Where it is, it says once, few, many or a class for expanded clones.

clone_size	v_call	d_call	j_call	cdr3_nt	cdr3_aa
NA	TRBV10-2	TRBD1	TRBJ2-3	TGCGCCAGCGGATCGGGACAGGGCGCCACAGATACGCAGTATTTT	CASGSGQGATDTQYF
NA	TRBV5-6	NA	TRBJ2-7	TGTGCCAGCAGCTTGGGCGGAATCTACGAGCAGTACTTC	CASSLGGIYEQYF
NA	TRBV7-6	NA	TRBJ1-5	TGTGCCAGCAGCCAAAGGGGGGGGACCAATCAGCCCCAGCATTTT	CASSQRGGTNQPQHF
NA	TRBV19	TRBD1	TRBJ2-1	TGTGCCAGTACCGTGAGGGGGACAGGGGACAATGAGCAGTTCTTC	CASTVRGTGDNEQFF
NA	TRBV5-1	NA	TRBJ1-1	TGCGCCAGCAGCTCCGAGAACCTCTTACAAAGCGCTGAAGCTTTCTTT	CASSSENLLQSAEAFF
NA	TRBV2	NA	TRBJ2-2	TGTGCCAGCAGTGCGACCAGGGGGGAGCTGTTTTTT	CASSATRGELFF
NA	TRBV7-9	TRBD1	TRBJ1-3	TGTGCCAGCAGCTCGACAGGGAAGGCTGGAAACACCATATATTTT	CASSSTGKAGNTIYF
NA	TRBV6-5	NA	TRBJ2-7	TGTGCCAGCAGTCCCCAGGTTGCGGGGTACGAGCAGTACTTC	CASSPQVAGYEQYF
NA	TRBV19	NA	TRBJ2-7	TGTGCCAGTGGAAAGGGGCGCGAGCAGTACTTC	CASGKGREQYF
NA	TRBV19	TRBD2	TRBJ2-7	TGTGCCAGTAGTATGGCCAATAGCGGGGCCTACGAGCAGTACTTC	CASSMANSGAYEQYF
NA	TRBV24-1	NA	TRBJ2-1	TGTGCCACCAGTGTCTTAGGAGGGAGCAATGAGCAGTTCTTC	CATSVLGGSNEQFF
NA	TRBV15	NA	TRBJ2-2	TGTGCCACCAGCAGCCGGACTACGATCAGGGAGCTGTTTTTT	CATSSRTTIRELFF
NA	TRBV7-9	TRBD2	TRBJ2-3	TGTGCCAGCAGCCCTCCGGCGGGAGGATGGGATACGCAGTATTTT	CASSPPAGGWDTQYF
NA	TRBV5-1	TRBD1	TRBJ1-3	TGCGCCAGCAGCAAGGGACAGGCCCCCTCTGGAAACACCATATATTTT	CASSKGQAPSGNTIYF
once	TRBV9	NA	TRBJ1-6	TGTGCCAGCAGCCTTACAGGAAATTCACCCCTCCACTTT	CASSLTGNSPLHF
NA	TRBV5-1	TRBD2	TRBJ2-7	TGCGCCACCTCTCCAAGCGGGACCTACGAGCAGTACTTC	CATSPSGTYEQYF
NA	TRBV18	TRBD1	TRBJ1-4	TGTGCCAGCTCACCACGAAGCTTACAGGGGGCGCGTGGGGAAAAACTGTTTTTT	CASSPRSLQGARGEKLFF
NA	TRBV5-8	TRBD2	TRBJ2-1	TGTGCCAGCAGCCCCGTGAACGGGAGGGCCCTCCGTAGTGAGCAGTTCTTC	CASSPVNGRALRSEQFF
few	TRBV18	NA	TRBJ1-2	TGTGCCAGCTCAAGCCAGTCGGACAGTAACTATGGCTACACCTTC	CASSSQSDSNYGYTF